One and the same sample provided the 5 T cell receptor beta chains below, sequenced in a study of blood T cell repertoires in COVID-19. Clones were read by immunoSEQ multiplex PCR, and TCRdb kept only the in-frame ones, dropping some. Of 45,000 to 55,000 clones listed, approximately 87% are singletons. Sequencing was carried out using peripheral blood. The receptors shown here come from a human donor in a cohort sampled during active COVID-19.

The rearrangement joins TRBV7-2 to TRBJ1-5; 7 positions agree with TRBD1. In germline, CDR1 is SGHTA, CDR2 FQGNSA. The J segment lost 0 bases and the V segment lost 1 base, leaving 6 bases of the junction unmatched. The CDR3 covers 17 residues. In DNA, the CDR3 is TGTGCCAGCAGCTTAGAACCAGGGGGGTATAGCAATCAGCCCCAGCATTTT. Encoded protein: CASSLEPGGYSNQPQHF.

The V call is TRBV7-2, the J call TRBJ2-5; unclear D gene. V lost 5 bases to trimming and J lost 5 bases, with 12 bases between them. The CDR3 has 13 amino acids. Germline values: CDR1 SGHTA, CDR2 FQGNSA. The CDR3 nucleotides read TGTGCCAGCAGCCGTGACTCTATGGAGACCCAGTACTTC. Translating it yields CASSRDSMETQYF.

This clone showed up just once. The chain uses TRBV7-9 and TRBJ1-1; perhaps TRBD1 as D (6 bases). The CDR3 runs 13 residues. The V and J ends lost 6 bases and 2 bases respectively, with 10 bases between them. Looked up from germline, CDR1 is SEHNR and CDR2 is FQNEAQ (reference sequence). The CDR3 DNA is TGTGCCAGCAGTCAACAGGGAAACACTGAAGCTTTCTTT. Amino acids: CASSQQGNTEAFF.

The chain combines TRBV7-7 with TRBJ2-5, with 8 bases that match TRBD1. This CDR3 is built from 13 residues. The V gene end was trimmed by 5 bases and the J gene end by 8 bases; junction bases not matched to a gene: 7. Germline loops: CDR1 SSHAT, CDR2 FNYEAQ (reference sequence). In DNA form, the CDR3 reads TGTGCCAGCAGCCGTGGACAGGGAGGCACCCAGTACTTC. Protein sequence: CASSRGQGGTQYF.

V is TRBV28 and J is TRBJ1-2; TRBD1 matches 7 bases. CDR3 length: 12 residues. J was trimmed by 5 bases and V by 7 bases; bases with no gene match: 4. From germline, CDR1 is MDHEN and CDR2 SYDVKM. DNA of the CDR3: TGTGCCAGCAAGGACAGGAGTTATGGCTACACCTTC. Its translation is CASKDRSYGYTF.